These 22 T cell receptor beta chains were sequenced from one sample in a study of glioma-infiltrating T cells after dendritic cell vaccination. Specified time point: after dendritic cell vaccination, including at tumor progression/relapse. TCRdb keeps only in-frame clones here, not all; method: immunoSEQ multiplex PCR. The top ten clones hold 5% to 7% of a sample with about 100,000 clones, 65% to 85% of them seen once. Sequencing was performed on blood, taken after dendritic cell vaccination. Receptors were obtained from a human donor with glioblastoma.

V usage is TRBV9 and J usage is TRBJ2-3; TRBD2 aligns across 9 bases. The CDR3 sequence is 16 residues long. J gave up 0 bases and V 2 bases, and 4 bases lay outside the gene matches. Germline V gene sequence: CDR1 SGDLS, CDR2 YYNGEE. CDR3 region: CASSVATSGSTDTQYF. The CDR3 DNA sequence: TGTGCCAGCAGCGTGGCGACTAGCGGCAGCACAGATACGCAGTATTTT.

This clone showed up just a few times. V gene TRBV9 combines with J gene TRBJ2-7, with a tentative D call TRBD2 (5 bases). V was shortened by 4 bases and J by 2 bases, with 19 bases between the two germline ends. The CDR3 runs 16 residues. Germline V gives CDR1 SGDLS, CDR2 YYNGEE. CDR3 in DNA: TGTGCCAGCAGCCCCCGAGGGAGAGACCAAACCTACGAGCAGTACTTC. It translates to CASSPRGRDQTYEQYF.

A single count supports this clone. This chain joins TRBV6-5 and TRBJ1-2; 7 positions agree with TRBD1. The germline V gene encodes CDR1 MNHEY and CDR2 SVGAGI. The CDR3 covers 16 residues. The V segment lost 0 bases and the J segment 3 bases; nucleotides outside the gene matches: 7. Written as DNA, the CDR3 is TGTGCCAGCAGTTACTCGGACAGGCCCAACTACTATGGCTACACCTTC. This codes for CASSYSDRPNYYGYTF.

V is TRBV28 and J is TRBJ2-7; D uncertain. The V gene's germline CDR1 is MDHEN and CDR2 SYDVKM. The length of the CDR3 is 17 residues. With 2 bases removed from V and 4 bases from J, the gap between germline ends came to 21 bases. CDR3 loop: CASSLLPPVAIPYEQYF. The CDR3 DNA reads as TGTGCCAGCAGTTTACTCCCCCCGGTAGCTATCCCATACGAGCAGTACTTC.

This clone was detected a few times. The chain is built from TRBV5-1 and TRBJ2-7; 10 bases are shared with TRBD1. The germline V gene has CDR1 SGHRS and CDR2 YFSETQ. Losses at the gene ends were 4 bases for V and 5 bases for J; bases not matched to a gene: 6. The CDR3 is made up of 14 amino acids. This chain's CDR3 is CASSGRDRGHEQYF. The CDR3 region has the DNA TGCGCCAGCAGCGGCCGGGACAGGGGCCACGAGCAGTACTTC.

The CDR3 region has the DNA TGTGCCAGCAGCTTCGAGTCCGGGGTTAATGAAAAACTGTTTTTT. Amino acids: CASSFESGVNEKLFF. V is TRBV6-1 and J is TRBJ1-4; D is uncertain. The CDR3 covers 15 residues. Trimming took off 6 bases at V and 4 bases at J, with 15 bases between the two ends. CDR1 MNHNS and CDR2 SASEGT come from the germline V gene.

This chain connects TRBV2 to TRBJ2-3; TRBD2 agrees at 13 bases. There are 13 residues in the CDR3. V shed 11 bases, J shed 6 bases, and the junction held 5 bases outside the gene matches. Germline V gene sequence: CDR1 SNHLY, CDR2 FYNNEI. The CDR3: CAATSGRADTQYF. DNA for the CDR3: TGTGCCGCTACTAGCGGGAGGGCGGATACGCAGTATTTT.

The CDR3 DNA reads TGTGCCTGGGACAGGGGGTTCACTGAAGCTTTCTTT. It yields the protein CAWDRGFTEAFF. J is TRBJ1-1 and V is TRBV30, with 9 bases matching TRBD1. Germline CDR1 and CDR2: GTSNPN and SVGIG (reference sequence). The CDR3 consists of 12 residues. V lost 5 bases and J lost 4; bases outside the gene matches: 2.

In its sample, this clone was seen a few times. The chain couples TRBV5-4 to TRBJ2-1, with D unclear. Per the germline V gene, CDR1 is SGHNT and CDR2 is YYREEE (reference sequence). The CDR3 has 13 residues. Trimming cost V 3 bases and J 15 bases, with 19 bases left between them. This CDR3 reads CASSSEALEHRFF. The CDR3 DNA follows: TGTGCCAGCAGCTCCGAGGCACTTGAACATCGGTTCTTC.

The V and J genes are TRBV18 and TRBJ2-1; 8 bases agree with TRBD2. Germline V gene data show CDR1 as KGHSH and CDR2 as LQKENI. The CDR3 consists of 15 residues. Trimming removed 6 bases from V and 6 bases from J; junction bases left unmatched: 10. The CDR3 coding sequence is TGTGCCAGCTCTCCTACGCGGGGGGCAACCAATGAGCAGTTCTTC. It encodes CASSPTRGATNEQFF.

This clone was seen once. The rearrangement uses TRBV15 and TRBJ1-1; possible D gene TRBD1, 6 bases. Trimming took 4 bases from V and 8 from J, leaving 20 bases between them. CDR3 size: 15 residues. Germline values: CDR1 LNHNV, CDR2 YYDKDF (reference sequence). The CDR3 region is CATSIPPFRQEEAFF. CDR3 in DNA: TGTGCCACCAGCATCCCCCCGTTTAGACAGGAGGAAGCTTTCTTT.

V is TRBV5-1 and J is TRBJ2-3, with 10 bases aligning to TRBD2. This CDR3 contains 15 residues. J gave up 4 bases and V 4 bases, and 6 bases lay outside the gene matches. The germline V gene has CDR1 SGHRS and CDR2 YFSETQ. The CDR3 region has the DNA TGCGCCAGCAGCACAGGGACTAGCGTAGCAGATACGCAGTATTTT. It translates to CASSTGTSVADTQYF.

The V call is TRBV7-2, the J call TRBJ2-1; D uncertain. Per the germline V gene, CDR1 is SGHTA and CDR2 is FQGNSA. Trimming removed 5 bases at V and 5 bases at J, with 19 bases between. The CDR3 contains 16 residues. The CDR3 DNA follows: TGTGCCAGCAGCCCATCCTCTGAAGCGTCGAACAATGAGCAGTTCTTC. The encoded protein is CASSPSSEASNNEQFF.

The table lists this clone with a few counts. CDR3 sequence (DNA): TGCGCCAGCAGCCACATAGCGGGTAAGAGCTACGAGCAGTACTTC. It translates to CASSHIAGKSYEQYF. The chain uses TRBV4-1 and TRBJ2-7, with 7 nucleotides matching TRBD2. The V segment lost 3 bases and the J segment 3 bases; nucleotides outside the gene matches: 8. The CDR3 runs to 15 residues. Germline lookup yields CDR1 MGHRA and CDR2 YSYEKL.

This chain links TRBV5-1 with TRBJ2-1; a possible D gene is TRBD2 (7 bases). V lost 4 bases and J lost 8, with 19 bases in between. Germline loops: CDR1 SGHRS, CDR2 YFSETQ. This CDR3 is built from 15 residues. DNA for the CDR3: TGCGCCAGCAGCCCTACGGGGGGCCCTTGGGATGAGCAGTTCTTC. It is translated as CASSPTGGPWDEQFF.

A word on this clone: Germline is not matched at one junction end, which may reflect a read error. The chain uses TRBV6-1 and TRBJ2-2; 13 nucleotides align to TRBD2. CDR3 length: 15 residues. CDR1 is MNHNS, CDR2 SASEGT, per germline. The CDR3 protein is CASNILAGGSGELFF. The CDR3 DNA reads TGTGCCAGCAACATACTAGCGGGAGGGTCCGGAGAGCTGTTTTTT.

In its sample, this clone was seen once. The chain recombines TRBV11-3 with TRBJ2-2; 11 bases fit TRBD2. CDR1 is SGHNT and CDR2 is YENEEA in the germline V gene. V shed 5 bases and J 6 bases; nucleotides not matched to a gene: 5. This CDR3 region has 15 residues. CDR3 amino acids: CASSETSGVSGELFF. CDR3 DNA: TGTGCCAGCAGCGAGACTAGCGGGGTGTCCGGGGAGCTGTTTTTT.

The CDR3 DNA follows: TGTGCCTGCCTAAGGGCCCGACAGGATTGGGGAGCTTTCTTT. Translation gives CACLRARQDWGAFF. J is TRBJ1-1 and V is TRBV30; D is possibly TRBD1 (6 bases). Germline assignment: CDR1 GTSNPN and CDR2 SVGIG (reference sequence). The CDR3 loop spans 14 amino acids. Trimming took off 6 bases at V and 10 bases at J, with 24 bases between the two ends.

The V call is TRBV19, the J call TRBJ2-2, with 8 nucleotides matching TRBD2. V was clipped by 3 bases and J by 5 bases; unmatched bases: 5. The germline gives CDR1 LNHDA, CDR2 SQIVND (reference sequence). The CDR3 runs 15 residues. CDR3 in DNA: TGTGCCAGTAGTATCGTTCCGGGAGGGACCGGGGAGCTGTTTTTT. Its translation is CASSIVPGGTGELFF.

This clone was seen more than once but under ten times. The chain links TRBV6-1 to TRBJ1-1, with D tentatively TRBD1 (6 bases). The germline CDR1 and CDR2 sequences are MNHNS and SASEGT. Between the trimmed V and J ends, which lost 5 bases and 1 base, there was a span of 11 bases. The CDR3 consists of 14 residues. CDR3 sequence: CASSQGQKNTEAFF. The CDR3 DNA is TGTGCCAGCAGTCAAGGACAGAAGAACACTGAAGCTTTCTTT.

DNA of the CDR3: TGTGCCAGCAGTGAACCTGGACAATACTATGGCTACACCTTC. It specifies CASSEPGQYYGYTF. The chain carries TRBV6-5 and TRBJ1-2; maybe TRBD1 (5 bases). V was trimmed by 5 bases and J by 3 bases, leaving 13 bases between them. CDR1 MNHEY and CDR2 SVGAGI come from the germline V gene. The length of the CDR3 is 14 residues.

The CDR3 DNA reads TGTGCCAGCAGTGGGGCGGGAGTGACGCAGTATTTT. Encoded protein: CASSGAGVTQYF. V usage is TRBV25-1 and J usage is TRBJ2-3; TRBD2 matches at 7 bases. J gave up 9 bases and V 4 bases, and 4 bases lay outside the gene matches. The CDR3 loop spans 12 amino acids. The germline CDR1 and CDR2 sequences are MGHDK and SYGVNS.